The 30 T cell receptor beta chains reported below all come from one sample, sequenced in a study of cytomegalovirus exposure and HLA in healthy donors (dated by TCRdb to about 2017). Libraries were prepared through the immunoSEQ multiplex PCR assay. For the multiplex PCR, a mixture combining 60 forward primers for TCR Vbeta segments and 13 reverse primers for TCR Jbeta segments was used. The table comes from immuneACCESS by way of TCRdb, which keeps in-frame sequences with V and J called. Part of the clones is missing from these tables; in studies checked, under half for an unresolved V gene and the rest for unknown reasons. This sample has 140,000 or so clones in its table, and 76% of those were observed once. Around 1.7% of the sample is taken by the ten largest. The sequenced sample consisted of PBMCs. The receptors here all came from a woman aged 40 to 55 in good health and CMV-seronegative.

The chain carries TRBV28 and TRBJ2-1; TRBD2 is a possible D gene (6 bases). The CDR3 is 16 amino acids. The V end lost 5 bases, the J end lost 4 bases, and 18 bases lay between the germline ends. The V gene's germline CDR1 is MDHEN and CDR2 SYDVKM. The CDR3 coding sequence is TGTGCCAGCAGTATCCCCCGGGACTTACCTTACAATGAGCAGTTCTTC. Its protein is CASSIPRDLPYNEQFF.

This chain uses TRBV29-1 with TRBJ1-1, with unresolved D. Germline assignment: CDR1 SQVTM and CDR2 ANQGSEA. V was trimmed by 6 bases and J by 8 bases, leaving 13 bases between them. There are 11 residues in the CDR3. CDR3 in amino acids: CSVEAASEAFF. The CDR3 DNA is TGCAGCGTGGAGGCCGCTAGCGAAGCTTTCTTT. Filled out from reference TRBV29-1 and TRBJ1-1, the complete variable domain reads SAVISQKPSRDICQRGTSLTIQCQVDSQVTMMFWYRQQPGQSLTLIATANQGSEATYESGFVIDKFPISRPNLTFSTLTVSNMSPEDSSIYLCSVEAASEAFFGQGTRLTVV.

V gene TRBV6-5 combines with J gene TRBJ2-7; 7 nucleotides agree with TRBD2. Germline CDR1 MNHEY, CDR2 SVGAGI. This CDR3 has 15 amino acids. Trimming removed 6 bases from V and 0 bases from J; junction bases left unmatched: 8. DNA for the CDR3: TGTGCCAGCAGCCCGGGAGGCTTCAGCTCCTACGAGCAGTACTTC. Its translation: CASSPGGFSSYEQYF.

The rearrangement links TRBV7-9 to TRBJ1-4; TRBD1 is a possible D gene (5 bases). The germline V and J ends were trimmed by 3 bases and 4 bases, with 9 bases remaining between them. Germline CDR1 reads SEHNR; CDR2 reads FQNEAQ (reference sequence). The CDR3 totals 14 residues. The CDR3 region has the DNA TGTGCCAGCAGCTTCAGGGTGGGTAATGAAAAACTGTTTTTT. This encodes CASSFRVGNEKLFF. Variable domain in full (rest from reference TRBV7-9 and TRBJ1-4): DTGVSQNPRHKITKRGQNVTFRCDPISEHNRLYWYRQTLGQGPEFLTYFQNEAQLEKSRLLSDRFSAERPKGSFSTLEIQRTEQGDSAMYLCASSFRVGNEKLFFGSGTQLSVL.

The rearrangement joins TRBV7-9 to TRBJ1-6, with D possibly matching TRBD1 (5 bases). V was shortened by 5 bases and J by 7 bases, with 12 bases between the two germline ends. The CDR3 contains 14 residues. Germline V gene sequence: CDR1 SEHNR, CDR2 FQNEAQ (reference sequence). The CDR3 DNA is TGTGCCAGCAGCCCGACAGCTGGCAATTCACCCCTCCACTTT. Protein sequence: CASSPTAGNSPLHF.

The rearrangement uses TRBV27 and TRBJ2-5; possibly TRBD1 for D (7 bases). Per germline, CDR1 MNHEY and CDR2 SMNVEV (reference sequence). This CDR3 spans 17 amino acids. The V gene lost 5 bases and the J gene lost 1 base, with 20 bases spanning the gap. The CDR3 region is CASSRFPYRGLQETQYF. The CDR3 DNA reads as TGTGCCAGCAGTCGCTTCCCCTACAGGGGACTCCAAGAGACCCAGTACTTC.

This chain connects TRBV18 to TRBJ2-3, with D maybe TRBD2 (6 bases). Germline lookup yields CDR1 KGHSH and CDR2 LQKENI. The ends were cut back, 3 bases at V and 1 base at J, with 14 bases in the middle. The CDR3 extends over 16 amino acids. CDR3 amino acids: CASSPDQPSGTDTQYF. The CDR3 nucleotides read TGTGCCAGCTCACCGGACCAGCCTAGCGGCACAGATACGCAGTATTTT. Full variable domain (missing parts from reference TRBV18 and TRBJ2-3): NAGVMQNPRHLVRRRGQEARLRCSPMKGHSHVYWYRQLPEEGLKFMVYLQKENIIDESGMPKERFSAEFPKEGPSILRIQQVVRGDSAAYFCASSPDQPSGTDTQYFGPGTRLTVL.

The rearrangement joins TRBV19 to TRBJ2-3, with no clear D. Per germline, CDR1 LNHDA and CDR2 SQIVND (reference sequence). The CDR3 length is 15 residues. V dropped 6 bases and J dropped 4 bases, with 17 bases sitting between them. As DNA, the CDR3 is TGTGCCAGTAGCCTCGACATTTCTCTTTCAGATACGCAGTATTTT. This sequence encodes CASSLDISLSDTQYF.

The gene calls are TRBV19 and TRBJ2-2, with TRBD2 matching over 7 bases. Trimming took 9 bases from V and 2 from J; bases not matched to a gene: 9. Germline CDR1 and CDR2: LNHDA and SQIVND (reference sequence). CDR3 length: 15 residues. This CDR3 is CASTYSGGNTGELFF. CDR3 nucleotides: TGTGCCAGCACCTATTCGGGGGGAAACACCGGGGAGCTGTTTTTT. Looking up the rest from reference TRBV19 and TRBJ2-2 gives the full variable domain: DGGITQSPKYLFRKEGQNVTLSCEQNLNHDAMYWYRQDPGQGLRLIYYSQIVNDFQKGDIAEGYSVSREKKESFPLTVTSAQKNPTAFYLCASTYSGGNTGELFFGEGSRLTVL.

The rearrangement uses TRBV14 and TRBJ2-3; 10 bases match TRBD1. Germline loops: CDR1 SGHDN, CDR2 FVKESK. The CDR3 spans 13 residues. Trimming removed 3 bases from V and 11 bases from J; junction bases left unmatched: 5. Here the CDR3 reads CASSHSRDRGQYF. CDR3 DNA: TGTGCCAGCAGCCACTCCCGGGACAGGGGGCAGTATTTT.

In its sample, this clone was seen once. CDR3 sequence: CATSSEDRIGQERYEQYF. The CDR3 DNA reads TGTGCCACCAGCAGTGAGGATCGAATCGGACAGGAAAGGTATGAGCAGTACTTC. J is TRBJ2-7 and V is TRBV15, with 7 bases that match TRBD1. The V gene end was trimmed by 3 bases and the J gene end by 7 bases; junction bases not matched to a gene: 21. The CDR3 extends over 18 amino acids. The germline gives CDR1 LNHNV, CDR2 YYDKDF (reference sequence).

The V gene is TRBV9, the J gene TRBJ1-2; D ambiguous. Germline CDR1 and CDR2: SGDLS and YYNGEE. V dropped 0 bases and J dropped 6 bases, with 12 bases sitting between them. This CDR3 comprises 14 residues. Here the CDR3 DNA reads TGTGCCAGCAGCGTAGTTGAGGGAGAGAATGGCTACACCTTC. Its translation is CASSVVEGENGYTF.

In this sample, this clone turned up a few times. The V gene is TRBV29-1, the J gene TRBJ1-1; possible D gene TRBD1, 5 bases. The CDR3 extends over 13 amino acids. In germline, CDR1 is SQVTM, CDR2 ANQGSEA. V gave up 7 bases and J gave up 0 bases, with 12 bases separating them. The CDR3 reads CSAWEGLNTEAFF. CDR3 DNA sequence: TGCAGCGCGTGGGAGGGGTTGAACACTGAAGCTTTCTTT.

On this clone itself: At one of its ends the junction is not consistent with the germline gene, which may arise from a read error. The chain carries TRBV7-9 and TRBJ1-4; 7 positions agree with TRBD1. Germline values: CDR1 SEHNR, CDR2 FQNEAQ (reference sequence). CDR3 size: 15 residues. The CDR3 is CSSRGDRVPIEKLFF. The CDR3, as DNA: TGTTCCAGCAGAGGAGACAGGGTCCCTATTGAAAAACTGTTTTTT. The full variable domain, in which reference TRBV7-9 and TRBJ1-4 provide the parts outside the CDR3, is DTGVSQNPRHKITKRGQNVTFRCDPISEHNRLYWYRQTLGQGPEFLTYFQNEAQLEKSRLLSDRFSAERPKGSFSTLEIQRTEQGDSAMYLCSSRGDRVPIEKLFFGSGTQLSVL.

The V gene is TRBV5-4, the J gene TRBJ1-3; 7 nucleotides match TRBD1. Losses at the gene ends were 1 base for V and 0 bases for J; bases not matched to a gene: 4. The CDR3 contains 16 residues. Germline-derived CDR1 and CDR2 are SGHNT and YYREEE (reference sequence). The CDR3 DNA reads as TGTGCCAGCAGCTTGCAGGGGGTCATCTCTGGAAACACCATATATTTT. It yields the protein CASSLQGVISGNTIYF.

A few counts support this clone. The chain links TRBV6-5 to TRBJ1-5; 10 bases agree with TRBD1. The trim removed 6 bases at V and 2 bases at J, leaving 4 bases unmatched. This CDR3 region has 15 residues. Germline CDR1 and CDR2: MNHEY and SVGAGI. CDR3 in DNA: TGTGCCAGCAGAGCGACAGGGGGCCGCAATCAGCCCCAGCATTTT. This codes for CASRATGGRNQPQHF.

The chain is built from TRBV5-1 and TRBJ1-6; 10 bases line up with TRBD1. The V gene end was trimmed by 4 bases and the J gene end by 10 bases; junction bases not matched to a gene: 8. Germline lookup yields CDR1 SGHRS and CDR2 YFSETQ. The CDR3 spans 15 residues. CDR3 protein: CASSLRTGGGSPLHF. The DNA for the CDR3 is TGCGCCAGCAGCCTACGGACAGGGGGAGGATCACCCCTCCACTTT.

V gene TRBV5-6 combines with J gene TRBJ2-5; 11 bases are shared with TRBD2. The V gene's germline CDR1 is SGHDT and CDR2 YYEEEE. V lost 1 base to trimming and J lost 7 bases; unmatched junction nucleotides: 6. The CDR3 has 15 amino acids. CDR3 nucleotides: TGTGCCAGCAGCTTGATAGCGGGAGGGCCAGGGACCCAGTACTTC. This encodes CASSLIAGGPGTQYF.

V is TRBV28 and J is TRBJ2-5; 10 bases map to TRBD2. Germline CDR1 reads MDHEN; CDR2 reads SYDVKM. Unmatched junction bases numbered 5, after V lost 5 bases and J lost 5 bases. The CDR3 extends over 14 amino acids. CDR3 DNA sequence: TGTGCCAGCAGTGTGACTAGCGGGTACGAGACCCAGTACTTC. Amino acid sequence: CASSVTSGYETQYF.

The gene calls are TRBV10-1 and TRBJ2-1; no reliable D call. The CDR3 is 14 residues long. Trimming cost V 0 bases and J 9 bases, with 12 bases left between them. Germline values: CDR1 WNHNN, CDR2 SYGVQD (reference sequence). CDR3 loop: CASSESDRSGEQFF. CDR3 in DNA: TGCGCCAGCAGTGAGTCCGATCGCTCCGGTGAGCAGTTCTTC.

The J gene is TRBJ1-1, the V gene TRBV2; a weak D match, TRBD1 (5 bases). The CDR3 runs 14 residues. V shed 0 bases and J shed 9 bases, with 14 bases lying between them. The germline CDR1 and CDR2 sequences are SNHLY and FYNNEI. The CDR3 protein is CASSEAINRQQAFF. CDR3 DNA: TGTGCCAGCAGTGAAGCGATTAATAGACAGCAAGCTTTCTTT.

The chain carries TRBV7-9 and TRBJ2-3; D gene unclear. V lost 5 bases and J lost 6, with 9 bases in between. Germline CDR1 reads SEHNR; CDR2 reads FQNEAQ (reference sequence). The CDR3 covers 12 residues. The CDR3 nucleotides are TGTGCCAGCAGCCCCCTGAGGGATACGCAGTATTTT. Its protein product is CASSPLRDTQYF.

The chain carries TRBV9 and TRBJ2-7; 11 nucleotides line up with TRBD2. Germline V gives CDR1 SGDLS, CDR2 YYNGEE. There are 16 residues in the CDR3. V lost 0 bases, J lost 7 bases, and 9 bases stayed unmatched. Here the CDR3 DNA reads TGTGCCAGCAGCGTAGGGTACATAGCGGGAGGGGAAGAGCAGTACTTC. It translates to CASSVGYIAGGEEQYF.

This chain uses TRBV5-4 with TRBJ2-6; possibly TRBD2 for D (5 bases). CDR1 and CDR2 from the germline V gene are SGHNT and YYREEE (reference sequence). The V end was cut by 3 bases, the J end by 13 bases, with 8 bases between. This CDR3 has 11 residues. CDR3 bases: TGTGCCAGCAGCTCGGAGGAGGTCCTGACTTTC. The encoded protein is CASSSEEVLTF.

The chain links TRBV10-3 to TRBJ1-2; tentatively, D is TRBD1 (5 bases). CDR1 ENHRY and CDR2 SYGVKD come from the germline V gene. Between the trimmed V and J ends, which lost 7 bases and 0 bases, there was a span of 12 bases. The CDR3 is 14 amino acids. The CDR3 reads CAITPQVANYGYTF. DNA of the CDR3: TGTGCCATCACTCCACAGGTAGCTAACTATGGCTACACCTTC.

Notes on this clone: One junction end disagrees with the germline gene, perhaps due to a read error. This chain joins TRBV7-9 and TRBJ1-5, with 7 bases fitting TRBD1. This CDR3 is 15 amino acids long. Per the germline V gene, CDR1 is SEHNR and CDR2 is FQNEAQ (reference sequence). CDR3 bases: TGTTCCAGCAGCCCGGGGACAGCTCTTAATCAGCCCCAGCATTTT. Amino acids: CSSSPGTALNQPQHF.

Remarks on this clone: Other DNA sequences from this sample encode an identical CDR3 as well. The gene calls are TRBV28 and TRBJ1-2; no clear D gene. In germline, CDR1 is MDHEN, CDR2 SYDVKM. The CDR3 consists of 13 residues. Trimming removed 6 bases from V and 5 bases from J, with 13 bases in between. CDR3 nucleotide sequence: TGTGCCAGCAGCTTAGGTGGGGAGTATGGCTACACCTTC. Translated, it gives CASSLGGEYGYTF.

V usage is TRBV18 and J usage is TRBJ2-1; 10 bases agree with TRBD1. Per germline, CDR1 KGHSH and CDR2 LQKENI. The CDR3 spans 15 residues. The V segment lost 0 bases and the J segment 8 bases; nucleotides outside the gene matches: 4. This CDR3 is CASSPPGQGLYEQFF. The CDR3 DNA reads TGTGCCAGCTCACCACCGGGACAGGGGTTGTATGAGCAGTTCTTC.

The genes are TRBV4-1 and TRBJ2-7; D is uncertain. Looked up from germline, CDR1 is MGHRA and CDR2 is YSYEKL. There are 14 residues in the CDR3. V was pared by 1 base and J by 1 base, with 8 bases between. DNA for the CDR3: TGCGCCAGCAGCCAAGGGGCCGGATCCTACGAGCAGTACTTC. Amino acid sequence: CASSQGAGSYEQYF.

The J gene is TRBJ2-3, the V gene TRBV4-2, with TRBD2 matching over 8 bases. The V gene's germline CDR1 is LGHNA and CDR2 YNFKEQ. The CDR3 length is 16 residues. V trimming: 5 bases; J trimming: 0 bases; junction bases outside the gene matches: 7. The CDR3, as DNA: TGTGCCAGCAGCGAAAAGGCGGGAGGCAGCACAGATACGCAGTATTTT. It codes for CASSEKAGGSTDTQYF.